The entry below describes one TCR beta chain. In the authors' methods: Amplification of reference gene primers was used by the study to estimate nucleated cell counts. The table came from immunoSEQ multiplex PCR; TCRdb's copy has only in-frame clones and leaves some out. Clone size and the V and J calls come from that table; the DNA yielded D and trimming. The sample has a few hundred thousand clones, 75% to 90% seen once; the top ten hold about 1%. The sample belongs to a study of blood T cell repertoires in COVID-19. Cohorts were determined from participant-reported clinical history. V was clipped by 5 bases and J by 6 bases; unmatched bases: 8. Germline assignment: CDR1 SGHTA and CDR2 FQGTGA. This CDR3 has 14 residues.

This sequence joins TRBV7-3 and TRBJ2-7; 9 bases are a match to TRBD1. The receptor was isolated from a man in his late teens or twenties who had recovered from COVID-19. Sequencing used PBMCs or T cells enriched from blood (not recorded which). The chain's CDR3 is CASSRTGQGLEQYF. CDR3 coding DNA: TGTGCCAGCAGCCGCACGGGACAGGGCCTCGAGCAGTACTTC.